This is a list of T cell receptor beta chains from one sample in a study of beta chain features in type 1 diabetes. Method: immunoSEQ multiplex PCR; TCRdb's copy keeps in-frame clones and lacks some. The sample contains under 400,000 clones, 14% of which appear only once. The sample consisted of central memory CD4+ T cells from blood. The origin of the receptors is a man aged 25-45 years in good health. The CDR3 runs from the conserved cysteine through the conserved F or W. D genes are given only for firm matches. Where a row states a size, it is once, few, many or the class of an expanded clone; other rows omit it.

j_call: TRBJ2-2; d_call: TRBD2; clone_size: few; v_call: TRBV30; cdr3_nt: TGTGCCGGGCAGACGCGGGGGGGCACCGGGGAGCTGTTTTTT; cdr3_aa: CAGQTRGGTGELFF
j_call: TRBJ1-1; d_call: -; clone_size: once; v_call: TRBV18; cdr3_nt: TGTGCCAGCTCTGGGCTCGCTGAAGCTTTCTTT; cdr3_aa: CASSGLAEAFF
j_call: TRBJ1-1; d_call: -; clone_size: -; v_call: TRBV7-3; cdr3_nt: TGTGCCAGCAGCTCCCAGCCCGCTGGGGCCCTGGGGGCTTTCTTT; cdr3_aa: CASSSQPAGALGAFF
j_call: TRBJ2-1; d_call: -; clone_size: many; v_call: TRBV19; cdr3_nt: TGTGCCAGTAGTGCCCCCTCGCGGGTATTGAATGAGCAGTTCTTC; cdr3_aa: CASSAPSRVLNEQFF
j_call: TRBJ2-7; d_call: TRBD2; clone_size: few; v_call: TRBV5-6; cdr3_nt: TGTGCCAGCATCTCGACTGGAGCGGGGTCCTACGAGCAGTACTTC; cdr3_aa: CASISTGAGSYEQYF
j_call: TRBJ2-3; d_call: TRBD2; clone_size: few; v_call: TRBV5-4; cdr3_nt: TGTGCCAGCAGCTTACTAGCGGGGGGTATTCAAGATACGCAGTATTTT; cdr3_aa: CASSLLAGGIQDTQYF
j_call: TRBJ1-2; d_call: -; clone_size: -; v_call: TRBV30; cdr3_nt: TGTGCCTGGAAGGGAGGAGCTTATGGCTACACCTTC; cdr3_aa: CAWKGGAYGYTF
j_call: TRBJ1-1; d_call: -; clone_size: -; v_call: TRBV28; cdr3_nt: TGTGCCAGCACCCCTCCTGGCAGGGTGAACACTGAAGCTTTCTTT; cdr3_aa: CASTPPGRVNTEAFF
j_call: TRBJ2-2; d_call: -; clone_size: -; v_call: TRBV6-6; cdr3_nt: TGTGCCAGCAGTTACTCTGGGGGAAGCTCCGGGGAGCTGTTTTTT; cdr3_aa: CASSYSGGSSGELFF
j_call: TRBJ2-2; d_call: TRBD2; clone_size: few; v_call: TRBV9; cdr3_nt: TGTGCCAGCAGCGTTAGCGGGGGGGCCCTCGCCGGGGAGCTGTTTTTT; cdr3_aa: CASSVSGGALAGELFF
j_call: TRBJ2-7; d_call: -; clone_size: many; v_call: TRBV10-3; cdr3_nt: TGTGCCATCAGCTCTATGACAGCGGTAGCCTACGAGCAGTACTTC; cdr3_aa: CAISSMTAVAYEQYF
j_call: TRBJ2-3; d_call: -; clone_size: few; v_call: TRBV6-5; cdr3_nt: TGTGCCAGCCCCAGAGTTAAGGCAGATACGCAGTATTTT; cdr3_aa: CASPRVKADTQYF
j_call: TRBJ2-1; d_call: -; clone_size: -; v_call: TRBV7-2; cdr3_nt: TGTGCCAGCAGAAGACTAGAGGGTGAGCAGTTCTTC; cdr3_aa: CASRRLEGEQFF
j_call: TRBJ2-7; d_call: -; clone_size: few; v_call: TRBV2; cdr3_nt: TGTGCCAGCACCACCCGGGACCAACTAACCTACGAGCAGTACTTC; cdr3_aa: CASTTRDQLTYEQYF
j_call: TRBJ2-5; d_call: -; clone_size: -; v_call: TRBV7-8; cdr3_nt: TGTGCCAGCAGCTTATTAAACAGGGCAGAGACCCAGTACTTC; cdr3_aa: CASSLLNRAETQYF
j_call: TRBJ2-5; d_call: -; clone_size: few; v_call: TRBV6-5; cdr3_nt: TGTGCCAGCAGTTTATCAGCGGAGACCCAGTACTTC; cdr3_aa: CASSLSAETQYF
j_call: TRBJ1-5; d_call: TRBD1; clone_size: few; v_call: TRBV19; cdr3_nt: TGTGCCAGTAGTTTACAGGGGGCTCGTAATCAGCCCCAGCATTTT; cdr3_aa: CASSLQGARNQPQHF
j_call: TRBJ2-1; d_call: -; clone_size: few; v_call: TRBV5-6; cdr3_nt: TGTGCCAGCAGCTCTACCGGGAGTTTCTATGAGCAGTTCTTC; cdr3_aa: CASSSTGSFYEQFF
j_call: TRBJ2-1; d_call: -; clone_size: few; v_call: TRBV2; cdr3_nt: TGTGCCAGCAGTGTAGTATTCTACAATGAGCAGTTCTTC; cdr3_aa: CASSVVFYNEQFF
j_call: TRBJ1-2; d_call: TRBD1; clone_size: many; v_call: TRBV30; cdr3_nt: TGTGCCTGGCAACAGGGGAACTATGGCTACACCTTC; cdr3_aa: CAWQQGNYGYTF
j_call: TRBJ2-7; d_call: -; clone_size: -; v_call: TRBV5-4; cdr3_nt: TGTGCCAGCAGCTTCGGGTCAGGGCCTACCTACGAGCAGTACTTC; cdr3_aa: CASSFGSGPTYEQYF
j_call: TRBJ1-5; d_call: -; clone_size: -; v_call: TRBV5-1; cdr3_nt: TGCGCCAGCAGCTTGGAAGGGACGAGGGTGGAGCCCCAGCATTTT; cdr3_aa: CASSLEGTRVEPQHF
j_call: TRBJ1-6; d_call: TRBD1; clone_size: -; v_call: TRBV30; cdr3_nt: TGTGCCTGGAGCGCGAGACAGGGACGGTGGGATTCACCCCTCCACTTT; cdr3_aa: CAWSARQGRWDSPLHF
j_call: TRBJ1-2; d_call: -; clone_size: -; v_call: TRBV11-2; cdr3_nt: TGTGCCAGCAGCTTGACAGACGCGGGGGGCTACACCTTC; cdr3_aa: CASSLTDAGGYTF
j_call: TRBJ2-3; d_call: -; clone_size: -; v_call: TRBV5-4; cdr3_nt: TGTGCCAGCAGGCTGGACTGGAGCACAGATACGCAGTATTTT; cdr3_aa: CASRLDWSTDTQYF
j_call: TRBJ1-2; d_call: TRBD1; clone_size: -; v_call: TRBV15; cdr3_nt: TGTGCCACCAGCAGAGAAAGCACGGACAGGGAGAATGGCTACACCTTC; cdr3_aa: CATSRESTDRENGYTF
j_call: TRBJ2-6; d_call: -; clone_size: -; v_call: TRBV6-1; cdr3_nt: TGTGCCAGCAGTGAGCGCCGCTCTGGGGCCAACGTCCTGACTTTC; cdr3_aa: CASSERRSGANVLTF
j_call: TRBJ1-1; d_call: -; clone_size: -; v_call: TRBV4-1; cdr3_nt: TGCGCCAGCAGCATCGTGAACACTGAAGCTTTCTTT; cdr3_aa: CASSIVNTEAFF
j_call: TRBJ1-6; d_call: TRBD1; clone_size: -; v_call: TRBV5-6; cdr3_nt: TGTGCCAGCAGCTTGGGCCCCGACAGGGAGAATTCACCCCTCCACTTT; cdr3_aa: CASSLGPDRENSPLHF
j_call: TRBJ1-3; d_call: -; clone_size: many; v_call: TRBV10-3; cdr3_nt: TGTGCCATCAGTGCAGTGTCCTCTGGAAACACCATATATTTT; cdr3_aa: CAISAVSSGNTIYF
j_call: TRBJ1-5; d_call: -; clone_size: -; v_call: TRBV7-9; cdr3_nt: TGTGCCAGCAGCTTGCTATCGCGTCAGAGCAATCAGCCCCAGCATTTT; cdr3_aa: CASSLLSRQSNQPQHF
j_call: TRBJ1-2; d_call: -; clone_size: once; v_call: TRBV5-6; cdr3_nt: TGTGCCAGCAGCTTGGACGGGGGGAGAGGTGGCTACACCTTC; cdr3_aa: CASSLDGGRGGYTF
j_call: TRBJ2-5; d_call: TRBD2; clone_size: few; v_call: TRBV10-3; cdr3_nt: TGTGCCATCAAGGCTAGCGGGGGGGCAAAAGAGACCCAGTACTTC; cdr3_aa: CAIKASGGAKETQYF
j_call: TRBJ2-3; d_call: -; clone_size: few; v_call: TRBV9; cdr3_nt: TGTGCCAGCAGCGTAGATGGCACAGATACGCAGTATTTT; cdr3_aa: CASSVDGTDTQYF
j_call: TRBJ1-3; d_call: -; clone_size: many; v_call: TRBV7-9; cdr3_nt: TGTGCCAGCAGCGATGTAGGGGCTGGAAACACCATATATTTT; cdr3_aa: CASSDVGAGNTIYF
j_call: TRBJ2-7; d_call: -; clone_size: -; v_call: TRBV5-1; cdr3_nt: TGCGCCAGCAGCCCCGGGGGTTCCTACGAGCAGTACTTC; cdr3_aa: CASSPGGSYEQYF
j_call: TRBJ2-1; d_call: TRBD2; clone_size: few; v_call: TRBV27; cdr3_nt: TGTGCCAGCAGTTTACTAGCGGGAGTTAACAATGAGCAGTTCTTC; cdr3_aa: CASSLLAGVNNEQFF
j_call: TRBJ2-2; d_call: TRBD1; clone_size: few; v_call: TRBV7-2; cdr3_nt: TGTGCCAGCAGCTCAACGACAGGGGGCAACGGGGAGCTGTTTTTT; cdr3_aa: CASSSTTGGNGELFF
j_call: TRBJ2-5; d_call: -; clone_size: few; v_call: TRBV25-1; cdr3_nt: TGTGCCAGCAGTGAGGGTGCTAGTCAAGAGACCCAGTACTTC; cdr3_aa: CASSEGASQETQYF
j_call: TRBJ1-5; d_call: -; clone_size: many; v_call: TRBV7-3; cdr3_nt: TGTGCCAGCAGCTTAACGTTGCAGGAGCCCCAGCATTTT; cdr3_aa: CASSLTLQEPQHF
j_call: TRBJ1-6; d_call: -; clone_size: few; v_call: TRBV5-1; cdr3_nt: TGCGCCAGCAGCTTGGCCGTAACAGGGAAATCACCCCTCCACTTT; cdr3_aa: CASSLAVTGKSPLHF
j_call: TRBJ1-2; d_call: -; clone_size: few; v_call: TRBV6-1; cdr3_nt: TGTGCCAGCAGTGAAGCCAGGGGCTATGGCTACACCTTC; cdr3_aa: CASSEARGYGYTF
j_call: TRBJ1-6; d_call: -; clone_size: -; v_call: TRBV6-1; cdr3_nt: TGTGCCAGCGTGGCAGACAATAATTCACCCCTCCACTTT; cdr3_aa: CASVADNNSPLHF
j_call: TRBJ2-7; d_call: TRBD2; clone_size: few; v_call: TRBV4-3; cdr3_nt: TGCGCCAGCAGCCACGGGAGGGGCGGGGGCCAGGGGTCCTACGAGCAGTACTTC; cdr3_aa: CASSHGRGGGQGSYEQYF